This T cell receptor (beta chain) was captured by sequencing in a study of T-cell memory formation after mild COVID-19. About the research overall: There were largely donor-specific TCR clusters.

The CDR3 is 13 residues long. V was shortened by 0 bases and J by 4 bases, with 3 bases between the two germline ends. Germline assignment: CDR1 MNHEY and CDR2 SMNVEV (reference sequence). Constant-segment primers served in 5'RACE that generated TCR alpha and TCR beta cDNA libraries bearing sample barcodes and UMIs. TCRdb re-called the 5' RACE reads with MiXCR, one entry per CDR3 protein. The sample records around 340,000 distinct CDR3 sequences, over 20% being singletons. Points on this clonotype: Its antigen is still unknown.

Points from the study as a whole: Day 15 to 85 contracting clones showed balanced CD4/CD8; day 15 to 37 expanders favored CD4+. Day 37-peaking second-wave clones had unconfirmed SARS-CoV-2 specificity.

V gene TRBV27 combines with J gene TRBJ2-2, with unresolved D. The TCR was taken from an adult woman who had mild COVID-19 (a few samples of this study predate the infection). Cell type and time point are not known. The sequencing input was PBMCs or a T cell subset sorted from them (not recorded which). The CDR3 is CASSLSLTGELFF. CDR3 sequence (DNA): TGTGCCAGCAGTTTATCGCTCACCGGGGAGCTGTTTTTT.